These 9 T cell receptor beta chains originate from one sample sequenced in a study of CD8 T cells in ankylosing spondylitis. TCRdb ran MiXCR on the 5' RACE reads and lists one entry per CDR3 protein. The repertoire holds hundreds of thousands of distinct CDR3 sequences, with 20% to 30% as singletons. Antigen specificity for these receptors is unknown. Study-level points and caveats: Ankylosing spondylitis blood appeared to be characterized by a TCR beta motif of under ten highly homologous variants.

Sequences were obtained from blood, either unsorted or a sorted T cell fraction (not recorded which). The receptors here all came from a male donor with ankylosing spondylitis.

The rearrangement links TRBV25-1 to TRBJ2-1; TRBD2 aligns across 11 bases. V trimming: 4 bases; J trimming: 11 bases; junction bases outside the gene matches: 7. CDR3 length equals 14 residues. Germline-derived CDR1 and CDR2 are MGHDK and SYGVNS. CDR3 protein: CASSAELAGVKQFF. CDR3 coding DNA: TGTGCCAGCAGTGCGGAACTAGCGGGAGTTAAGCAGTTCTTC. The full variable domain, with the rest looked up from reference TRBV25-1 and TRBJ2-1, is EADIYQTPRYLVIGTGKKITLECSQTMGHDKMYWYQQDPGMELHLIHYSYGVNSTEKGDLSSESTVSRIRTEHFPLTLESARPSHTSQYLCASSAELAGVKQFFGPGTRLTVL.

V and J are TRBV6-5 and TRBJ2-5, with TRBD1 matching 7 bases. Germline CDR1 MNHEY, CDR2 SVGAGI. CDR3 length: 16 residues. Trimming at V came to 0 bases and at J to 3 bases, leaving 7 bases not matched to a gene. CDR3: CASSYSRGPVKETQYF. In DNA form, the CDR3 reads TGTGCCAGCAGTTACTCGAGGGGGCCAGTCAAAGAGACCCAGTACTTC.

The chain carries TRBV20-1 and TRBJ1-4; D gene unclear. The length of the CDR3 is 13 residues. In germline, CDR1 is DFQATT, CDR2 SNEGSKA (reference sequence). This CDR3 is CSVLFSTNEKLFF. DNA of the CDR3: TGCAGCGTATTATTTTCAACTAATGAAAAACTGTTTTTT.

J is TRBJ2-5 and V is TRBV20-1; 12 nucleotides match TRBD2. In germline, CDR1 is DFQATT, CDR2 SNEGSKA (reference sequence). This CDR3 contains 15 residues. The V segment lost 3 bases and the J segment 4 bases; nucleotides outside the gene matches: 6. The CDR3 region has the DNA TGCAGTGCTAGTCCTAGCGGGGGGGTAGCAGAGACCCAGTACTTC. It encodes CSASPSGGVAETQYF.

The chain joins TRBV18 to TRBJ1-1; 11 nucleotides agree with TRBD1. J lost 5 bases, V lost 6 bases, and 8 bases had no gene match. CDR1 is KGHSH, CDR2 LQKENI, per germline. This CDR3 has 15 amino acids. The CDR3 bases are TGTGCCAGCTCGCCTGGACAGGGGGCGCTTACTGAAGCTTTCTTT. Translation gives CASSPGQGALTEAFF.

The rearrangement uses TRBV24-1 and TRBJ2-5, with D perhaps matching TRBD2 (5 bases). Trimming left V 5 bases short and J 4 bases short, with 10 bases between. The germline CDR1 and CDR2 sequences are KGHDR and SFDVKD. CDR3 length: 13 residues. The CDR3 region is CATSASSGETQYF. CDR3 in DNA: TGTGCCACCAGTGCCTCGAGCGGAGAGACCCAGTACTTC.

This clonotype was seen many times. V is TRBV4-1 and J is TRBJ2-7; possible D gene TRBD2, 6 bases. In germline, CDR1 is MGHRA, CDR2 YSYEKL. This CDR3 has 16 amino acids. CDR3 residues: CASSRPHKVASEIEVV. The DNA for the CDR3 is TGCGCCAGCAGCCGGCCGCACAAAGTGGCTAGCGAAATAGAAGTTGTC.

The gene calls are TRBV5-1 and TRBJ2-3, with 8 bases identical to TRBD1. The CDR3 has 15 residues. The J segment lost 5 bases and the V segment lost 0 bases, leaving 5 bases of the junction unmatched. Per germline, CDR1 SGHRS and CDR2 YFSETQ. As DNA, the CDR3 is TGCGCCAGCAGCTTGGCCGGCGGGACAGGAGATACGCAGTATTTT. Translating it yields CASSLAGGTGDTQYF. The full variable domain, in which reference TRBV5-1 and TRBJ2-3 provide the parts outside the CDR3, is KAGVTQTPRYLIKTRGQQVTLSCSPISGHRSVSWYQQTPGQGLQFLFEYFSETQRNKGNFPGRFSGRQFSNSRSEMNVSTLELGDSALYLCASSLAGGTGDTQYFGPGTRLTVL.

V gene TRBV12-5 combines with J gene TRBJ2-1, with TRBD2 matching over 8 bases. This CDR3 is built from 17 residues. The trim removed 0 bases at V and 2 bases at J, leaving 6 bases unmatched. Germline lookup yields CDR1 LGHNT and CDR2 FRNRAP. CDR3 loop: CASGLVLSGSTYNEQFF. The CDR3 bases are TGTGCTAGTGGTTTGGTACTGAGCGGGAGTACCTACAATGAGCAGTTCTTC.